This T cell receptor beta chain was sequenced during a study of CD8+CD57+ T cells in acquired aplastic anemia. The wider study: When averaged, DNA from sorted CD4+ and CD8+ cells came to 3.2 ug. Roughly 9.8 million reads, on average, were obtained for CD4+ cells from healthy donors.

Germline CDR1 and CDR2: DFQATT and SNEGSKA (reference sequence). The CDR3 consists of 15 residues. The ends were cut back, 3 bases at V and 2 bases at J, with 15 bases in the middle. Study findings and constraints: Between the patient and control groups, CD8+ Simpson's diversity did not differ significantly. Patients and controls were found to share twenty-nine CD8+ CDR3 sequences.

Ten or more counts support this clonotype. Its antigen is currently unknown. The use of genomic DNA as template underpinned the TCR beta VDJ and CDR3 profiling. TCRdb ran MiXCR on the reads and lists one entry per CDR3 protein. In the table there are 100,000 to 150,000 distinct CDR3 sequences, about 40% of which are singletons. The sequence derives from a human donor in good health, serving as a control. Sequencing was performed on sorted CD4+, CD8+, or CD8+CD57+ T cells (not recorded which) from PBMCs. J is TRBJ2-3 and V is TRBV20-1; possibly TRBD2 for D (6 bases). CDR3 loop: CSARAAGQVTDTQYF. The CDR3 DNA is TGCAGTGCTAGGGCAGCGGGCCAGGTCACAGATACGCAGTATTTT.